The clone carrying this T cell receptor beta chain was counted at least ten times. TCRdb reprocessed the RACE reads via MiXCR and lists one record per CDR3 protein. The table lists under 400,000 distinct CDR3 sequences, roughly 5% of them singletons. Per the germline V gene, CDR1 is SGHVS and CDR2 is FNYEAQ. Trimming left V 1 base short and J 2 bases short, with 9 bases between. The CDR3 totals 14 residues. This entry comes from a study of human T cells and chemical hapten exposure. Time point noted: pre-sensitization, week 0. Treatment specified: therapeutic diphenylcyclopropenone sensitization with weekly scalp DPC.

The source material was whole blood, sampled in connection with sensitization to the hapten diphenylcyclopropenone (DPC). The V and J genes are TRBV7-6 and TRBJ2-7; unclear D gene. The clonotype was recovered from a woman aged 45-65 years with alopecia areata. Some clones in this sample may be carry-over from other donors' samples. Here the CDR3 reads CASSLGTDPYEQYF. The DNA of the CDR3 is TGTGCCAGCAGCTTAGGAACAGACCCCTACGAGCAGTACTTC.